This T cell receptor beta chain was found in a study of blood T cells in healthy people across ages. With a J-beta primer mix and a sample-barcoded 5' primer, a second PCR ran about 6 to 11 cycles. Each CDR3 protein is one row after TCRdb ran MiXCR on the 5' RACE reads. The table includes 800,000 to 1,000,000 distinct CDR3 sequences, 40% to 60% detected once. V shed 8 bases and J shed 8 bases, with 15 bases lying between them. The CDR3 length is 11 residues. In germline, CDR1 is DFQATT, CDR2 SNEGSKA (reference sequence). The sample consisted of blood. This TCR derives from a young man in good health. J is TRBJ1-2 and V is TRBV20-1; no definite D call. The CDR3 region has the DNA TGCAGTACTCGGACCAAATGGGGCTACACCTTC. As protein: CSTRTKWGYTF.